The subject of this entry is one TCR beta chain. A read error may produce the germline difference seen at one junction end. Seattle patients were enrolled during active infection and followed longitudinally. CDR1 and CDR2 (germline): SGHRS, YFSETQ. The CDR3 covers 10 residues. The data were taken from a study of blood T cell repertoires in COVID-19. About the research overall: Specimens from acute and convalescent COVID-19 originated in the United States, Italy and Spain. T cells, B-cell-depleted T cells, or PBMCs supplied cDNA or gDNA.

Study processing details: Amplified reference gene primers provided the basis for estimating nucleated cell counts. Sequenced by immunoSEQ multiplex PCR; TCRdb stores in-frame clones only, minus some. The V and J calls and clone size were taken over from that table, and D and trimming were inferred from the DNA. Of approximately 530,000 clones listed, roughly 89% were seen once; the top ten hold under 8.5%. The TCR was taken from a woman in her 50s with COVID-19, enrolled during active disease. This chain joins TRBV5-1 and TRBJ2-3; the D gene is possibly TRBD2 (6 bases). The sample comprised peripheral blood. The CDR3 region is CASSPEPGDF. CDR3 nucleotide sequence: TGCGCCAGCAGCCCGGAGCCGGGGGATTTT.